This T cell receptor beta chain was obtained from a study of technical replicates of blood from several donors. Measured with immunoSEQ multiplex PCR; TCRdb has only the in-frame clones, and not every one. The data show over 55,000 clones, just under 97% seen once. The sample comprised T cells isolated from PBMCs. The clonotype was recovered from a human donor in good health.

CDR3 DNA: TGCAGCGTTGGGGGGGAGATTGTCAACACCATATATTTT. Translated: CSVGGEIVNTIYF. The chain joins TRBV29-1 to TRBJ1-3; the D gene is possibly TRBD1 (5 bases). CDR3 length: 13 amino acids. Germline CDR1 SQVTM, CDR2 ANQGSEA. V lost 4 bases, J lost 7 bases, and 14 bases lay in between.